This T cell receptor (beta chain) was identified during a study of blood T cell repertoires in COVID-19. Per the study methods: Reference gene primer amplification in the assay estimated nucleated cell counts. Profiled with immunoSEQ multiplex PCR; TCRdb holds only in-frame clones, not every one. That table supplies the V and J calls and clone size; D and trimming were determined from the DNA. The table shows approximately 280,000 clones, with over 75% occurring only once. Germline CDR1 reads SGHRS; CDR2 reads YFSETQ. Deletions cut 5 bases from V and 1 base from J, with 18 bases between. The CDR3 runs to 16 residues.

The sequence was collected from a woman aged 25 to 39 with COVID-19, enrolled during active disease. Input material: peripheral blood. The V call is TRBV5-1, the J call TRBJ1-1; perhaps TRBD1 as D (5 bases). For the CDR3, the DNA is TGCGCCAGCAGTTCGTCTTGGGGGAGGACGAACACTGAAGCTTTCTTT. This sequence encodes CASSSSWGRTNTEAFF.